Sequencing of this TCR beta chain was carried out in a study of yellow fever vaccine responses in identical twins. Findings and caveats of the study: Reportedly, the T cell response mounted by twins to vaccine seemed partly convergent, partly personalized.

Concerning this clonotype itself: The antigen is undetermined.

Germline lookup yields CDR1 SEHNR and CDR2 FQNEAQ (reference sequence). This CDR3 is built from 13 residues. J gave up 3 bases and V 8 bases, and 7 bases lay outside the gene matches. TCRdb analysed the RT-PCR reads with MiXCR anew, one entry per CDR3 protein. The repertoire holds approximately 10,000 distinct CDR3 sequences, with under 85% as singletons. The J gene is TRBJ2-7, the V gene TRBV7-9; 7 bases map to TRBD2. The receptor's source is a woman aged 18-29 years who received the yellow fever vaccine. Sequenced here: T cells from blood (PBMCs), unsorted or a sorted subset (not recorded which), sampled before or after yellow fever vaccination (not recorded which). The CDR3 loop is CASGRENNYEQYF. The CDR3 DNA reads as TGTGCCAGCGGGCGGGAGAACAACTACGAGCAGTACTTC.